A single sample gave rise to the 30 T cell receptor beta chains below, sequenced in a study of T-cell reconstitution after alpha-beta-depleted transplantation in children. Unique molecular identifiers were built into the TCRbeta library. TCRdb re-called the PCR reads through MiXCR, storing one row per CDR3 protein. The repertoire has over 300,000 distinct CDR3 sequences, 10% of them found once; the top ten carry around 2.5%. Source: PBMCs from the stem cell graft donor, taken from the stem cell graft. The origin of the receptors is a human donor who donated a stem cell graft to a child with acute lymphoblastic leukemia.

This clonotype was counted only a few times. The chain links TRBV4-2 to TRBJ2-1; maybe TRBD2 (6 bases). Trimming took off 0 bases at V and 8 bases at J, with 20 bases between the two ends. From germline, CDR1 is LGHNA and CDR2 YNFKEQ. This CDR3 has 17 amino acids. This chain's CDR3 is CASSQEPVGGPRDEQFF. CDR3 bases: TGTGCCAGCAGCCAAGAACCCGTGGGAGGACCGAGGGATGAGCAGTTCTTC.

The chain uses TRBV18 and TRBJ2-7; the D is unclear. With 4 bases removed from V and 5 bases from J, the gap between germline ends came to 9 bases. The CDR3 is made up of 12 amino acids. In germline, CDR1 is KGHSH, CDR2 LQKENI. Here the CDR3 DNA reads TGTGCCAGCTCACTCGCGGTAGACGAGCAGTACTTC. Its translation: CASSLAVDEQYF.

This clonotype was observed once. The rearrangement joins TRBV5-1 to TRBJ2-1; the match to TRBD1 covers 9 bases. With V trimmed by 3 bases and J by 8 bases, 6 bases remained unmatched. The CDR3 loop spans 14 amino acids. Germline-derived CDR1 and CDR2 are SGHRS and YFSETQ. The CDR3 DNA follows: TGCGCCAGCAGCTCTTGGACAGGGGACTATGAGCAGTTCTTC. Protein sequence: CASSSWTGDYEQFF.

This clonotype occurred a few times. The rearrangement joins TRBV5-1 to TRBJ2-1; 7 nucleotides align to TRBD2. The CDR3 totals 13 residues. The V gene's germline CDR1 is SGHRS and CDR2 YFSETQ. Unmatched junction bases numbered 4, after V lost 4 bases and J lost 6 bases. The chain's CDR3 is CASSPTSPNEQFF. DNA of the CDR3: TGCGCCAGCAGCCCGACTAGCCCCAATGAGCAGTTCTTC.

The chain joins TRBV27 to TRBJ1-6, with D perhaps TRBD1 (5 bases). V lost 4 bases to trimming and J lost 11 bases, with 9 bases between them. Germline-derived CDR1 and CDR2 are MNHEY and SMNVEV (reference sequence). The CDR3 consists of 12 residues. In nucleotides, the CDR3 is TGTGCCAGCAGTTATCCCAGGGCACCCCTCCACTTT. Protein sequence: CASSYPRAPLHF.

Remarks on this clonotype: At one of its ends the junction is not consistent with the germline gene, which may arise from a read error. The chain is built from TRBV7-7 and TRBJ2-2; no clear D. The CDR3 has 13 amino acids. CDR1 is SSHAT and CDR2 is FNYEAQ in the germline V gene (reference sequence). The CDR3 nucleotides are TGTGCTAGCAGCTTATCATCGGCCGGGGAGCTGTTTTTT. Encoded protein: CASSLSSAGELFF.

This clonotype was seen more than once but under ten times. As DNA, the CDR3 is TGTGCCAGCAGTTCAGAGGGGGCGCGGGCGAGGGCCTACGAGCAGTACTTC. This encodes CASSSEGARARAYEQYF. The gene calls are TRBV6-5 and TRBJ2-7; TRBD1 matches at 7 bases. The V gene end was trimmed by 4 bases and the J gene end by 2 bases; junction bases not matched to a gene: 14. This CDR3 has 17 amino acids. Germline V lookup: CDR1 MNHEY, CDR2 SVGAGI.

The chain recombines TRBV29-1 with TRBJ2-7, with D perhaps TRBD1 (6 bases). There are 13 residues in the CDR3. The germline V and J ends were trimmed by 4 bases and 1 base, with 11 bases remaining between them. Germline V gene sequence: CDR1 SQVTM, CDR2 ANQGSEA. The CDR3 spells CSVADRISYEQYF. CDR3 coding DNA: TGCAGCGTTGCCGACAGGATTTCCTACGAGCAGTACTTC.

This clonotype was seen at least ten times. The chain couples TRBV9 to TRBJ2-2, with unresolved D. Trimming removed 0 bases at V and 5 bases at J, with 11 bases between. This CDR3 comprises 15 residues. CDR1 SGDLS and CDR2 YYNGEE come from the germline V gene. CDR3 DNA: TGTGCCAGCAGCGTAGAGGTGGGAAGAACCGGGGAGCTGTTTTTT. It yields the protein CASSVEVGRTGELFF.

The V call is TRBV24-1, the J call TRBJ2-3; D unclear. Germline CDR1 reads KGHDR; CDR2 reads SFDVKD. This CDR3 comprises 13 residues. Trimming removed 7 bases from V and 4 bases from J, with 11 bases in between. The chain's CDR3 is CATSDQGPDTQYF. The CDR3, as DNA: TGTGCCACCAGCGACCAAGGTCCAGATACGCAGTATTTT.

This clonotype was found a few times. This rearrangement joins TRBV15 to TRBJ1-1, with 10 nucleotides matching TRBD1. V dropped 3 bases and J dropped 3; count of bases not matched to a gene: 7. Germline CDR1 is LNHNV and CDR2 is YYDKDF (reference sequence). CDR3 length equals 16 residues. In nucleotides, the CDR3 is TGTGCCACCAGCAGGGGACAGGGGTTTTCGGACACTGAAGCTTTCTTT. This sequence encodes CATSRGQGFSDTEAFF.

V is TRBV7-8 and J is TRBJ1-5; no clear D. Deletions cut 1 base from V and 3 bases from J, with 4 bases between. This CDR3 spans 13 amino acids. CDR1 is SGHVS and CDR2 is FQNEAQ in the germline V gene. CDR3 sequence (DNA): TGTGCCAGCAGCTTAGTGGCCAATCAGCCCCAGCATTTT. This codes for CASSLVANQPQHF. Supplemented by reference TRBV7-8 and TRBJ1-5, the full variable domain reads GAGVSQSPRYKVAKRGQDVALRCDPISGHVSLFWYQQALGQGPEFLTYFQNEAQLDKSGLPSDRFFAERPEGSVSTLKIQRTQQEDSAVYLCASSLVANQPQHFGDGTRLSIL.

V gene TRBV7-9 combines with J gene TRBJ2-3, with D unclear. The germline V gene has CDR1 SEHNR and CDR2 FQNEAQ (reference sequence). Trimming stripped 5 bases from V and 2 bases from J, with 17 bases between. The CDR3 totals 16 residues. CDR3 region: CASSRQVSTDTDTQYF. CDR3 bases: TGTGCCAGCAGCCGTCAGGTTAGCACTGACACAGATACGCAGTATTTT.

This clonotype was seen ten or more times. The chain recombines TRBV7-3 with TRBJ2-1, with 9 positions matching TRBD2. CDR1 is SGHTA and CDR2 is FQGTGA in the germline V gene. The CDR3 totals 16 residues. Trimming at V came to 5 bases and at J to 11 bases, leaving 16 bases not matched to a gene. CDR3 amino acids: CASSQNRAGLASKQFF. DNA for the CDR3: TGTGCCAGCAGCCAGAACAGGGCTGGACTAGCGAGTAAGCAGTTCTTC.

A few counts support this clonotype. For the CDR3, the DNA is TGCGCCAGCAGCTTGGAACTAGTAGATACGCAGTATTTT. Encoded protein: CASSLELVDTQYF. The gene calls are TRBV5-1 and TRBJ2-3, with a weak D call TRBD2 (5 bases). The length of the CDR3 is 13 residues. Germline V gene lookup returns CDR1 SGHRS and CDR2 YFSETQ. The V end was cut by 0 bases, the J end by 5 bases, with 7 bases between. The full variable domain, with the rest looked up from reference TRBV5-1 and TRBJ2-3, is KAGVTQTPRYLIKTRGQQVTLSCSPISGHRSVSWYQQTPGQGLQFLFEYFSETQRNKGNFPGRFSGRQFSNSRSEMNVSTLELGDSALYLCASSLELVDTQYFGPGTRLTVL.

In its sample, this clonotype was seen many times. The chain uses TRBV2 and TRBJ2-7; D not resolved. CDR3 size: 12 residues. V was clipped by 5 bases and J by 0 bases, with 5 bases between them. CDR1 and CDR2 from the germline V gene are SNHLY and FYNNEI. The chain's CDR3 is CASSPPSYEQYF. DNA for the CDR3: TGTGCCAGCAGTCCTCCCTCCTACGAGCAGTACTTC.

V and J are TRBV12-3 or TRBV12-4 and TRBJ2-5; 7 positions agree with TRBD1. This CDR3 has 18 amino acids. V was pared by 6 bases and J by 0 bases, with 16 bases of the junction left unmatched. Here the CDR3 DNA reads TGTGCCAGCAGCCAGACAGCCACAGGGGTCAACCACCAAGAGACCCAGTACTTC. The encoded protein is CASSQTATGVNHQETQYF.

Details on this clonotype: This may be a read error, as it is one base from a much larger clone. This chain joins TRBV6-1 and TRBJ1-2; D gene ambiguous. Germline assignment: CDR1 MNHNS and CDR2 SASEGT. This CDR3 comprises 13 residues. The DNA of the CDR3 is TGTGCCAGCAGTCCGGAGGGAGGCTATGGCTTCACCTTC. It specifies CASSPEGGYGFTF.

The rearrangement joins TRBV20-1 to TRBJ2-7, with D uncertain. CDR1 and CDR2 from the germline V gene are DFQATT and SNEGSKA (reference sequence). V lost 6 bases and J 0 bases, leaving 15 bases between the germline ends. The CDR3 is 14 amino acids. CDR3 DNA: TGCAGTGCGGTTTGGATAGAAAGCTCCTACGAGCAGTACTTC. Amino acids: CSAVWIESSYEQYF.

The chain combines TRBV4-1 with TRBJ2-5, with D unclear. The CDR3 loop spans 13 amino acids. Germline CDR1 MGHRA, CDR2 YSYEKL. The V end was cut by 1 base, the J end by 5 bases, with 8 bases between. The CDR3 sequence is CASSQAEWETQYF. DNA for the CDR3: TGCGCCAGCAGCCAAGCGGAGTGGGAGACCCAGTACTTC.

This chain uses TRBV7-2 with TRBJ2-3, with TRBD2 matching over 14 bases. CDR1 is SGHTA, CDR2 FQGNSA, per germline. CDR3 size: 17 residues. V shed 5 bases, J shed 5 bases, and the junction held 9 bases outside the gene matches. The CDR3 sequence: CASSPRLAGGPGDTQYF. CDR3 coding DNA: TGTGCCAGCAGCCCCCGACTAGCGGGAGGGCCTGGAGATACGCAGTATTTT.

In its sample, this clonotype was seen a few times. The chain couples TRBV6-2 or TRBV6-3 to TRBJ2-1, with 10 positions matching TRBD2. Trimming cost V 0 bases and J 4 bases; bases outside gene matches: 3. Germline loops: CDR1 MNHEY, CDR2 SVGEGT. The CDR3 runs to 16 residues. The CDR3 protein is CASSYSYSGGYNEQFF. The CDR3 nucleotides are TGTGCCAGCAGTTACTCGTATAGCGGGGGGTACAATGAGCAGTTCTTC.

The V and J genes are TRBV2 and TRBJ2-1; 11 bases agree with TRBD2. Germline loops: CDR1 SNHLY, CDR2 FYNNEI. Trimming cost V 6 bases and J 5 bases; bases outside gene matches: 6. The CDR3 sequence is 15 residues long. The DNA for the CDR3 is TGTGCCAGCAGACAGACTAGCGGGATGCACAATGAGCAGTTCTTC. Encoded protein: CASRQTSGMHNEQFF.

This sequence joins TRBV19 and TRBJ2-2; 10 nucleotides line up with TRBD2. The trim removed 1 base at V and 7 bases at J, leaving 6 bases unmatched. The CDR3 is 16 residues long. The germline V gene has CDR1 LNHDA and CDR2 SQIVND (reference sequence). The CDR3 DNA reads as TGTGCCAGTAGTATAGCTAGCGGGAGCGTAATCGGGGAGCTGTTTTTT. This translates into CASSIASGSVIGELFF.

J is TRBJ2-3 and V is TRBV20-1; D is ambiguous. Trimming took 5 bases from V and 5 from J, leaving 11 bases between them. The germline gives CDR1 DFQATT, CDR2 SNEGSKA (reference sequence). The CDR3 sequence is 12 residues long. DNA for the CDR3: TGCAGTGCTCCGCGGACCCGAGATACGCAGTATTTT. Translated, it gives CSAPRTRDTQYF.

The V call is TRBV6-5, the J call TRBJ2-7, with 9 nucleotides matching TRBD1. The J segment lost 3 bases and the V segment lost 4 bases, leaving 7 bases of the junction unmatched. The CDR3 consists of 15 residues. The germline V gene encodes CDR1 MNHEY and CDR2 SVGAGI. The chain's CDR3 is CASSSGQGLFYEQYF. The DNA for the CDR3 is TGTGCCAGCAGTTCCGGACAGGGGTTATTCTACGAGCAGTACTTC.

This clonotype was detected only a few times. The chain couples TRBV4-3 to TRBJ2-3; TRBD1 might be the D (6 bases). This CDR3 contains 15 residues. Germline V gives CDR1 LGHNA, CDR2 YSLEER. Trimming stripped 2 bases from V and 6 bases from J, with 15 bases between. The CDR3 DNA reads TGCGCCAGCAGCCAAACCCGGGCAGGGGCCGATACGCAGTATTTT. Amino acid sequence: CASSQTRAGADTQYF.

This clonotype has a handful of counts. J is TRBJ2-1 and V is TRBV4-3; D is tentatively TRBD1 or TRBD2 (5 bases each). The CDR3 covers 16 residues. Germline V lookup: CDR1 LGHNA, CDR2 YSLEER. V gave up 0 bases and J gave up 3 bases, with 12 bases separating them. CDR3 in DNA: TGCGCCAGCAGCCAAGACGGGACCTATAGCTACAATGAGCAGTTCTTC. This translates into CASSQDGTYSYNEQFF.

At least ten counts were recorded for this clonotype. V and J are TRBV28 and TRBJ1-5, with D uncertain. This CDR3 is built from 15 residues. CDR1 is MDHEN, CDR2 SYDVKM, per germline. The V end was cut by 7 bases, the J end by 3 bases, with 16 bases between. CDR3 bases: TGTGCCAGCACCCCGGTCCCCGGTTTCAATCAGCCCCAGCATTTT. Translated, it gives CASTPVPGFNQPQHF.

Many counts were recorded for this clonotype. The V call is TRBV4-1, the J call TRBJ2-1; D gene ambiguous. This CDR3 has 11 amino acids. The germline gives CDR1 MGHRA, CDR2 YSYEKL. V was shortened by 0 bases and J by 9 bases, with 3 bases between the two germline ends. The CDR3 loop is CASSQEAEQFF. The DNA for the CDR3 is TGCGCCAGCAGCCAAGAAGCTGAGCAGTTCTTC.